The clone carrying this TCR beta chain has at least ten counts. Its target is not known. The authors amplified TCR beta CDR3 regions, and they did so from RNA transcripts for repertoire sequencing. A first-round RT-PCR used HTBI primers, followed by a second-round multiplex PCR. TCRdb analysed the multiplex PCR reads with MiXCR anew, one entry per CDR3 protein. The sample yields more than 1,000,000 distinct CDR3 sequences, around a third seen once. This sample is drawn from a study of Graves' ophthalmopathy and Graves' hyperthyroidism. Broader study findings: A classifier, a 13-signature model, separated ophthalmopathy from stable hyperthyroidism with approximately 88% sensitivity and approximately 81% specificity. The model's ophthalmopathy progression predictions had about 71% sensitivity and just under 75% specificity. The authors also found most expanded thyroid clonotypes above 0.001 frequency in blood.

Exclusion applied to patients with other autoimmune diseases, uncontrolled infections, pregnancy or lactation. Material: peripheral blood or thyroid tissue (not recorded which). The TCR comes from an adult man with Graves' hyperthyroidism.

The CDR3, as DNA: TGTGCCACCTGGACCGCCGGGGGTGGCTACACCTTC. As protein: CATWTAGGGYTF. The chain recombines TRBV6-6 with TRBJ1-2; D perhaps matches TRBD1 (5 bases). Germline V gene sequence: CDR1 MNHNY, CDR2 SVGAGI (reference sequence). The V end was cut by 10 bases, the J end by 7 bases, with 16 bases between. This CDR3 is built from 12 residues.